These 27 T cell receptor beta chains were sequenced from one sample in a study of beta chain features in type 1 diabetes. Points from the study as a whole: TCRB CDR3 length was moderately but significantly reduced in all four CD4+ subsets of Type 1 diabetes patients.

Every isolated RNA sample was fully reverse transcribed, so sequencing captured expressed TCRB transcripts. TCRdb keeps only in-frame clones here, not all; method: immunoSEQ multiplex PCR. The sample yields 120,000 or so clones, around 17% seen once. Their target antigens are unknown. Sequenced: central memory CD4+ T cells from blood. The receptors come from a man under 40 with type 1 diabetes.

This clone has just a few counts. V is TRBV19 and J is TRBJ1-2, with no clear D. V gave up 7 bases and J gave up 4 bases, with 16 bases separating them. The CDR3 extends over 14 amino acids. Per germline, CDR1 LNHDA and CDR2 SQIVND (reference sequence). The chain's CDR3 is CASMPGPTRYGYTF. CDR3 coding DNA: TGTGCCAGTATGCCGGGTCCCACCCGCTATGGCTACACCTTC.

In this sample, this clone turned up a few times. The J gene is TRBJ2-4, the V gene TRBV25-1; D possibly corresponds to TRBD2 (5 bases). This CDR3 has 13 amino acids. Deletions cut 8 bases from V and 6 bases from J, with 14 bases between. CDR1 is MGHDK, CDR2 SYGVNS, per germline. The CDR3 spells CASPYPGVNIQYF. DNA of the CDR3: TGTGCCAGCCCTTACCCCGGGGTAAACATTCAGTACTTC.

In its sample, this clone was seen a few times. This sequence joins TRBV11-3 and TRBJ2-4, with 8 bases lining up with TRBD2. Trimming removed 1 base from V and 1 base from J; junction bases left unmatched: 15. In germline, CDR1 is SGHNT, CDR2 YENEEA. CDR3 length: 20 amino acids. The chain's CDR3 is CASSLVGRGGPSGAKNIQYF. The CDR3 DNA is TGTGCCAGCAGCTTAGTGGGACGAGGTGGACCTAGCGGGGCCAAAAACATTCAGTACTTC.

This clone was observed a handful of times. The J gene is TRBJ2-7, the V gene TRBV14, with no clear D. V lost 1 base, J lost 3 bases, and 1 base lay in between. Per germline, CDR1 SGHDN and CDR2 FVKESK. CDR3 length: 11 residues. The CDR3 DNA reads TGTGCCAGCAGCCAAGGCTACGAGCAGTACTTC. It specifies CASSQGYEQYF.

This clone was counted a few times. The chain is built from TRBV6-6 and TRBJ2-1; D is undetermined. The CDR3 contains 16 residues. Germline V gives CDR1 MNHNY, CDR2 SVGAGI (reference sequence). Trimming pared 4 bases from V and 5 bases from J, leaving 18 bases between. CDR3 sequence: CASSSRRRLSDNEQFF. The CDR3 region has the DNA TGTGCCAGCAGTTCCCGACGAAGGCTCAGCGACAATGAGCAGTTCTTC.

Only a few counts were recorded for this clone. The chain has TRBV27 and TRBJ1-1, with no clear D. Trimming left V 4 bases short and J 0 bases short, with 9 bases between. This CDR3 comprises 14 residues. The V gene's germline CDR1 is MNHEY and CDR2 SMNVEV (reference sequence). The CDR3 reads CASSSPHLNTEAFF. For the CDR3, the DNA is TGTGCCAGCAGTTCTCCACACTTGAACACTGAAGCTTTCTTT.

This clone was picked up a small number of times. The chain joins TRBV4-3 to TRBJ2-3, with a tentative D call TRBD1 (5 bases). The CDR3 loop spans 18 amino acids. The ends were cut back, 0 bases at V and 0 bases at J, with 16 bases in the middle. Germline CDR1 LGHNA, CDR2 YSLEER. CDR3 in DNA: TGCGCCAGCAGCCAAGAACGGTCCGCGGCAGGGAGCACAGATACGCAGTATTTT. Residues: CASSQERSAAGSTDTQYF.

The V gene is TRBV29-1, the J gene TRBJ1-2; D is unresolved. There are 10 residues in the CDR3. Per the germline V gene, CDR1 is SQVTM and CDR2 is ANQGSEA. V was clipped by 4 bases and J by 7 bases, with 7 bases between them. The CDR3 protein is CSVGSSGYTF. CDR3 in DNA: TGCAGCGTTGGCAGTTCTGGCTACACCTTC.

J is TRBJ1-6 and V is TRBV4-3; D gene unclear. Trimming took 0 bases from V and 3 from J, leaving 6 bases between them. Per germline, CDR1 LGHNA and CDR2 YSLEER. The CDR3 contains 15 residues. The CDR3 DNA follows: TGCGCCAGCAGCCAAGATCGGTTCTATAATTCACCCCTCCACTTT. Translated: CASSQDRFYNSPLHF.

This clone was counted only a few times. For the CDR3, the DNA is TGTGCCAGCAGCTTAGATTGGGGCGAGACCCAGTACTTC. Its translation: CASSLDWGETQYF. This chain links TRBV13 with TRBJ2-5, with D possibly TRBD1 on 5 matching bases. This CDR3 spans 13 amino acids. Trimming pared 1 base from V and 5 bases from J, leaving 8 bases between. The germline V gene encodes CDR1 PRHDT and CDR2 FYEKMQ (reference sequence).

This clone has more than one count but fewer than ten. The chain joins TRBV29-1 to TRBJ2-1, with 11 bases identical to TRBD2. This CDR3 region has 14 residues. Germline lookup yields CDR1 SQVTM and CDR2 ANQGSEA. V shed 6 bases and J 10 bases; nucleotides not matched to a gene: 11. The CDR3 spells CSVLGTSGVKEQFF. The DNA of the CDR3 is TGCAGCGTCCTCGGGACTAGCGGCGTTAAGGAGCAGTTCTTC.

The chain recombines TRBV18 with TRBJ2-5; TRBD1 might be the D (6 bases). The CDR3 has 15 amino acids. Germline values: CDR1 KGHSH, CDR2 LQKENI. Trimming took off 6 bases at V and 5 bases at J, with 19 bases between the two ends. The CDR3: CASSHSTGSEETQYF. Here the CDR3 DNA reads TGTGCCAGCTCGCATTCGACAGGTTCGGAGGAGACCCAGTACTTC.

The rearrangement joins TRBV6-5 to TRBJ2-1, with 8 positions matching TRBD1. Looked up from germline, CDR1 is MNHEY and CDR2 is SVGAGI. V gave up 5 bases and J gave up 4 bases; unmatched junction bases: 7. This CDR3 contains 15 residues. Written as DNA, the CDR3 is TGTGCCAGCAGTACCGGGACAGGCTCTTACAATGAGCAGTTCTTC. Amino acid sequence: CASSTGTGSYNEQFF.

As DNA, the CDR3 is TGTGCCAGCAGGGCGGGTCAGAACACTGAAGCTTTCTTT. Its protein is CASRAGQNTEAFF. The chain employs TRBV7-2 and TRBJ1-1; D unresolved. V lost 6 bases, J lost 1 base, and 9 bases lay in between. Germline loops: CDR1 SGHTA, CDR2 FQGNSA. The CDR3 has 13 amino acids.

This clone was seen a handful of times. V gene TRBV27 combines with J gene TRBJ1-6; D gene uncertain. Trimming pared 8 bases from V and 8 bases from J, leaving 16 bases between. Germline V lookup: CDR1 MNHEY, CDR2 SMNVEV (reference sequence). The CDR3 is made up of 14 amino acids. CDR3 region: CASGLNGIDSPLHF. The DNA for the CDR3 is TGTGCCAGCGGATTAAACGGAATTGATTCACCCCTCCACTTT.

The chain uses TRBV9 and TRBJ2-2; D unresolved. Germline lookup yields CDR1 SGDLS and CDR2 YYNGEE. V lost 0 bases and J 6 bases, leaving 9 bases between the germline ends. The CDR3 consists of 14 residues. This chain's CDR3 is CASSVGAGSGELFF. DNA for the CDR3: TGTGCCAGCAGCGTAGGGGCAGGTTCCGGGGAGCTGTTTTTT. The variable domain in full, completed from reference TRBV9 and TRBJ2-2, reads DSGVTQTPKHLITATGQRVTLRCSPRSGDLSVYWYQQSLDQGLQFLIQYYNGEERAKGNILERFSAQQFPDLHSELNLSSLELGDSALYFCASSVGAGSGELFFGEGSRLTVL.

The chain employs TRBV6-5 and TRBJ2-4, with D perhaps TRBD1 (5 bases). The V and J ends lost 2 bases and 0 bases respectively, with 8 bases between them. Per the germline V gene, CDR1 is MNHEY and CDR2 is SVGAGI. There are 15 residues in the CDR3. CDR3 region: CASSYVGPAKNIQYF. The CDR3 region has the DNA TGTGCCAGCAGTTACGTGGGGCCAGCCAAAAACATTCAGTACTTC.

This clone has only a few counts. The V and J genes are TRBV11-2 and TRBJ2-2, with D perhaps assigned TRBD1 or TRBD2 (5 bases each). Trimming left V 3 bases short and J 5 bases short, with 13 bases between. Germline CDR1 is SGHAT and CDR2 is FQNNGV. The CDR3 loop spans 15 amino acids. The CDR3 reads CASSFRDGETGELFF. Written as DNA, the CDR3 is TGTGCCAGCAGCTTCCGGGACGGCGAGACCGGGGAGCTGTTTTTT.

At least ten counts were recorded for this clone. The chain has TRBV6-5 and TRBJ1-3; maybe TRBD1 (5 bases). The germline V gene has CDR1 MNHEY and CDR2 SVGAGI. The CDR3 has 16 amino acids. The V and J ends lost 2 bases and 2 bases respectively, with 13 bases between them. The CDR3 DNA reads TGTGCCAGCAGTTACACACGACAGAGTACTGGAAACACCATATATTTT. Protein product: CASSYTRQSTGNTIYF.

V usage is TRBV4-3 and J usage is TRBJ1-2; 8 bases agree with TRBD1. CDR3 size: 16 residues. Germline V CDR1 and CDR2: LGHNA, YSLEER. With V trimmed by 1 base and J by 7 bases, 11 bases remained unmatched. CDR3 protein: CASSQVPGQVNSGYTF. DNA of the CDR3: TGCGCCAGCAGCCAAGTACCGGGACAGGTCAATAGTGGCTACACCTTC.

The chain combines TRBV9 with TRBJ1-1; D not resolved. CDR3 size: 12 residues. V was shortened by 0 bases and J by 8 bases, with 8 bases between the two germline ends. The germline V gene encodes CDR1 SGDLS and CDR2 YYNGEE. CDR3 bases: TGTGCCAGCAGCGTAGACAGCTCGGAAGCTTTCTTT. Residues: CASSVDSSEAFF.

This sequence joins TRBV18 and TRBJ2-4, with D tentatively TRBD2 (6 bases). CDR3 length: 16 amino acids. The ends were cut back, 2 bases at V and 2 bases at J, with 13 bases in the middle. CDR1 is KGHSH, CDR2 LQKENI, per germline. The CDR3 is CASSPSQGGTKNIQYF. Written as DNA, the CDR3 is TGTGCCAGCTCACCAAGCCAGGGAGGTACCAAAAACATTCAGTACTTC. The full variable domain, rest sourced from reference TRBV18 and TRBJ2-4, is NAGVMQNPRHLVRRRGQEARLRCSPMKGHSHVYWYRQLPEEGLKFMVYLQKENIIDESGMPKERFSAEFPKEGPSILRIQQVVRGDSAAYFCASSPSQGGTKNIQYFGAGTRLSVL.

This clone was recorded many times. This chain connects TRBV6-5 to TRBJ2-1; D might be TRBD2 (5 bases). Between the trimmed V and J ends, which lost 0 bases and 8 bases, there was a span of 17 bases. The germline V gene has CDR1 MNHEY and CDR2 SVGAGI. This CDR3 has 16 residues. CDR3 loop: CASSYSFGPLGDEQFF. In DNA form, the CDR3 reads TGTGCCAGCAGTTACTCCTTTGGTCCTTTGGGAGATGAGCAGTTCTTC.

The chain links TRBV5-1 to TRBJ2-7; TRBD1 aligns across 8 bases. CDR1 is SGHRS and CDR2 is YFSETQ in the germline V gene. The CDR3 has 14 residues. The V and J ends lost 6 bases and 3 bases, in that order; junction bases with no gene match: 8. In DNA form, the CDR3 reads TGCGCCAGCAAGATCAGGGACAGGAGCTACGAGCAGTACTTC. Protein: CASKIRDRSYEQYF.

In this sample, this clone turned up a few times. CDR3 region: CAISEGQGGGGYTF. Written as DNA, the CDR3 is TGTGCCATCAGTGAGGGACAGGGAGGCGGAGGCTACACCTTC. This rearrangement joins TRBV10-3 to TRBJ1-2, with 8 bases that match TRBD1. The germline CDR1 and CDR2 sequences are ENHRY and SYGVKD. The trim removed 2 bases at V and 8 bases at J, leaving 7 bases unmatched. The CDR3 is 14 amino acids.

The chain links TRBV29-1 to TRBJ1-4, with D hard to call. Trimming removed 3 bases at V and 14 bases at J, with 16 bases between. CDR1 is SQVTM and CDR2 is ANQGSEA in the germline V gene. This CDR3 has 12 amino acids. CDR3 residues: CSVEAADRALFF. The DNA for the CDR3 is TGCAGCGTTGAGGCGGCCGATAGGGCGCTGTTTTTT.

In DNA form, the CDR3 reads TGTGCCAGCAGCTTATCCCCGGGCACCGGGGAGCTGTTTTTT. This encodes CASSLSPGTGELFF. The chain joins TRBV7-6 to TRBJ2-2; D uncertain. The V gene lost 2 bases and the J gene lost 4 bases, with 8 bases spanning the gap. Per germline, CDR1 SGHVS and CDR2 FNYEAQ. There are 14 residues in the CDR3.